This T cell receptor beta chain derives from a study of blood T cell repertoires in COVID-19. Study-level background: The United States, Italy and Spain supplied acute and convalescent COVID-19 samples. Nucleic acid was either cDNA or gDNA, and it came from T cells, B-cell-depleted T cells, or PBMCs.

The CDR3 contains 16 residues. Germline V lookup: CDR1 SQVTM, CDR2 ANQGSEA. Deletions cut 4 bases from V and 0 bases from J, with 13 bases between. In the source study's methods: Reference gene primer amplification in the assay estimated nucleated cell counts. This table comes from immunoSEQ multiplex PCR, and its TCRdb copy is limited to in-frame clones, with some not included. The V and J calls and the clone size are those of that table, but D and trimming were determined from the DNA. This sample has about 320,000 clones, with approximately 88% found just once. The sequence came from a man aged 18-30 years who had recovered from COVID-19. Sequencing was done on a sample of peripheral blood. The chain couples TRBV29-1 to TRBJ2-6, with D possibly matching TRBD2 (5 bases). CDR3 region: CSVGLGLYSGANVLTF. Here the CDR3 DNA reads TGCAGCGTTGGCCTTGGACTGTACTCTGGGGCCAACGTCCTGACTTTC.